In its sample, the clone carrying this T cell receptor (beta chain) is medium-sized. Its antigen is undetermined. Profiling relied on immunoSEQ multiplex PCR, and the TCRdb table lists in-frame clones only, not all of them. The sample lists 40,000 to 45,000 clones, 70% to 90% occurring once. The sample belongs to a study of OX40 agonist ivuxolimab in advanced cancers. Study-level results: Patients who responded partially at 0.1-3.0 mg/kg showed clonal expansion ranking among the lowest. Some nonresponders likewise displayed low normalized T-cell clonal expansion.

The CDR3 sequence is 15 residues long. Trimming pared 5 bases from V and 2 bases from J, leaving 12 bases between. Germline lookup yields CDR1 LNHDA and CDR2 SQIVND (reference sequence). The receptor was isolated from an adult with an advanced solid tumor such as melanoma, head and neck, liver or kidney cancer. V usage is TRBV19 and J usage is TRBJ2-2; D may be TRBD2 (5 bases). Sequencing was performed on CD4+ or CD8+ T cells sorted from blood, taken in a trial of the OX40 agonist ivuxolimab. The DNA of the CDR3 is TGTGCCAGTAGTGCGGACTTTTTTAACACCGGGGAGCTGTTTTTT. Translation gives CASSADFFNTGELFF. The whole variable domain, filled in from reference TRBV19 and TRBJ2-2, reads DGGITQSPKYLFRKEGQNVTLSCEQNLNHDAMYWYRQDPGQGLRLIYYSQIVNDFQKGDIAEGYSVSREKKESFPLTVTSAQKNPTAFYLCASSADFFNTGELFFGEGSRLTVL.